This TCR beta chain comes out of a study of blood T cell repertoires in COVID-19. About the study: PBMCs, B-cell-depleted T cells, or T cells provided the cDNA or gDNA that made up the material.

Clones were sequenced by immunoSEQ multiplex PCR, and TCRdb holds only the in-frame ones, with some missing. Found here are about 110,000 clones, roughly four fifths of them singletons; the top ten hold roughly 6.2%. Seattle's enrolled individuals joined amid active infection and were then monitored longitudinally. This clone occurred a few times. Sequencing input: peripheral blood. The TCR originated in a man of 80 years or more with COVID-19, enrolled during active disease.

CDR3 nucleotides: TGTGCCAGCAGCCAAACTAGCGGCTCCTACAATGAGCAGTTCTTC. Amino acid sequence: CASSQTSGSYNEQFF. The chain joins TRBV3-1 (or the pseudogene TRBV3-2) to TRBJ2-1, with 8 bases matching TRBD2. This CDR3 is built from 15 residues. Germline V gene lookup returns CDR1 LGHDT and CDR2 YNNKEL (reference sequence). J was trimmed by 0 bases and V by 2 bases; bases with no gene match: 0.